A selection of T cell receptor beta chains follows, all from one sample in a study of T cells expressing NK-cell markers. TCRdb re-called the 5' RACE reads and gives one entry per CDR3 protein, without DNA. Recorded here are over 350,000 distinct CDR3 sequences; the top ten clones represent roughly 10%. Sequenced material: blood T cells: a sorted CD56 or NKG2C T cell subset, CD4+ or CD8+ T cells, or bulk PBMC T cells (not recorded which). The origin of the receptors is a woman in her forties or fifties in good health. Each CDR3 is given with its conserved first and last residue.

14,TRBJ1-1,TRBV5-1,CASSPVLQNTEAFF
17,TRBJ2-1,TRBV19,CASKPPASGRLHNEQFF
15,TRBJ2-5,TRBV4-1,CASSPSAIHGWTQYF
11,TRBJ2-7,TRBV24-1,CATSVADEQYF
13,TRBJ1-2,TRBV6-4,CASSGSIGGGYTF
15,TRBJ2-2,TRBV24-1,CATSDLKRETGELFF
12,TRBJ1-2,TRBV5-1,CASSFERSIYTF
15,TRBJ1-6,TRBV10-3,CAISESTQRSSPLHF
13,TRBJ2-2,TRBV19,CASPARVGGELFF
16,TRBJ2-1,TRBV12-3/TRBV12-4,CASSFWLAGEFGEQFF
14,TRBJ1-1,TRBV4-2,CASSRLRRNTEAFF
16,TRBJ1-2,TRBV24-1,CATSDSYLGPNYGYTF
15,TRBJ1-4,TRBV5-6,CASSLYAATNEKLFF
16,TRBJ2-2,TRBV10-1,CASSPSGTGNTGELFF
15,TRBJ2-2,TRBV24-1,CATSRDRGSPGELFF
14,TRBJ2-5,TRBV5-6,CASSQMPIPETQYF
15,TRBJ2-1,TRBV5-1,CASSFPSGEYNEQFF
14,TRBJ2-1,TRBV5-1,CASSLAELYNEQFF
15,TRBJ2-3,TRBV20-1,CSASGHPAATDTQYF
13,TRBJ1-4,TRBV12-3/TRBV12-4,CASSLRSGEKLFF
12,TRBJ2-1,TRBV28,CASSSMEREQFF
13,TRBJ2-1,TRBV24-1,CATMDRGLNEQFF
15,TRBJ2-1,TRBV4-1,CASSLPSGRSNEQFF